The T cell receptor (beta chain) under discussion was sequenced for a study of cytomegalovirus exposure and HLA in healthy donors. The wider study: Of all 400 or so donors who were genotyped, around 79% belonged to the Caucasian-associated ancestry cluster. Study-wide findings and caveats: Accurate prediction of most subjects' HLA-A and HLA-B alleles from TCR beta sequences was reported. There was a cluster of highly shared sequence variants that was likely a sequencing artifact. Using a false discovery rate of 0.05, a later analysis showed that around 16,000 TCR beta sequences were associated with HLA alleles.

This CDR3 has 16 residues. Germline V lookup: CDR1 SEHNR, CDR2 FQNEAQ (reference sequence). The V segment lost 6 bases and the J segment 5 bases; nucleotides outside the gene matches: 13. On this clone itself: The antigen is undetermined.

The study ran its PCR with 60 Vbeta and 13 Jbeta primers. Repertoires were generated with immunoSEQ multiplex PCR, while TCRdb's copy carries only in-frame clones and drops some. Of more than 110,000 clones detected, 80% appear once; the ten largest clones hold almost 7%. The gene calls are TRBV7-9 and TRBJ2-3, with 8 bases fitting TRBD2. This TCR derives from a middle-aged man in good health and CMV-seropositive. The sequenced sample consisted of PBMCs. This CDR3 is CASRLSGRGVGDTQYF. Here the CDR3 DNA reads TGTGCCAGCAGACTAAGCGGGAGAGGTGTTGGAGATACGCAGTATTTT.